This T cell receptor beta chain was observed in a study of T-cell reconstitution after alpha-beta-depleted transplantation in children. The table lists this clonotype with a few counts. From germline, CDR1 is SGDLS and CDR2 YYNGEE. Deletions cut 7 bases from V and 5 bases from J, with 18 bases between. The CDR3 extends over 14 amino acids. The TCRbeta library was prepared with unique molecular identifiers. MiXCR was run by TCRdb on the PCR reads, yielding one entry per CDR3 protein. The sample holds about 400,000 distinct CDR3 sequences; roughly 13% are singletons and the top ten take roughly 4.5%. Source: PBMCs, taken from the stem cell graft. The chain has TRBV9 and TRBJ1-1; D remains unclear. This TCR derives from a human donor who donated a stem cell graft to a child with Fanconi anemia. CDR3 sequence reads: CASLPVGGRTEAFF. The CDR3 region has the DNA TGTGCCAGCCTACCCGTCGGCGGGAGAACTGAAGCTTTCTTT.